The clone carrying this TCR beta chain appeared many times. The record originates from a study of blood T cells in healthy people across ages. With a J-beta primer mix and a sample-barcoded 5' primer, a second PCR ran about 6 to 11 cycles. A template-switch adaptor that had 12 random nucleotides put a tag on each cDNA molecule. TCRdb processed the 5' RACE reads anew with MiXCR; each CDR3 protein has one entry. Of some 730,000 distinct CDR3 sequences in the sample, roughly 20% were seen once. The donors, aged about 6 to 95, were healthy Caucasians from Russia. The sequence was obtained from a man aged 65 to 79 in good health. Sequencing used blood.

The CDR3 sequence is CASSLLTGTNEKLFF. The DNA for the CDR3 is TGCGCCAGCAGCCTTCTGACAGGGACTAATGAAAAACTGTTTTTT. The rearrangement joins TRBV5-1 to TRBJ1-4; TRBD1 matches 7 bases. The CDR3 contains 15 residues. V shed 4 bases and J 2 bases; nucleotides not matched to a gene: 5. The germline CDR1 and CDR2 sequences are SGHRS and YFSETQ.